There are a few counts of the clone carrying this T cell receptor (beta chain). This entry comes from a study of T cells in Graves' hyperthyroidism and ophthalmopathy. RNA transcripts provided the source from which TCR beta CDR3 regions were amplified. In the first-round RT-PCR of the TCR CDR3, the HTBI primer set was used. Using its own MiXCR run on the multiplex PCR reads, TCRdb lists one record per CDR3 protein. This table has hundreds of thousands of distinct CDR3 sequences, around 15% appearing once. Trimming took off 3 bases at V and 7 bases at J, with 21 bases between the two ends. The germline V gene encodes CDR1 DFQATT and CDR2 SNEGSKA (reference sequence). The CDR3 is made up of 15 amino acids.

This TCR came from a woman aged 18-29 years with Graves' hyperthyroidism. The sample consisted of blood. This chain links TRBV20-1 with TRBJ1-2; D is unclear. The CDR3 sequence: CSASDGKEARCGYTF. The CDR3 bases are TGCAGTGCTAGTGACGGTAAAGAGGCGAGGTGTGGCTACACCTTC.